This TCR beta chain originates from a study of blood T cell repertoires in COVID-19. This clone is a singleton in its sample. The germline V gene encodes CDR1 LNHDA and CDR2 SQIVND (reference sequence). The CDR3 spans 14 residues. Trimming stripped 5 bases from V and 1 base from J, with 9 bases between. Here immunoSEQ multiplex PCR was the method, and the copy in TCRdb shows in-frame clones only, minus some. The sample lists about 180,000 clones, roughly 75% seen once, with around 6.3% in the top ten. The source of this sequence is a man between 65 and 80 years old with active or convalescent COVID-19. This chain uses TRBV19 with TRBJ1-5; possible D gene TRBD1, 6 bases. Specimen: peripheral blood. The CDR3: CASSATGSNQPQHF. In nucleotides, the CDR3 is TGTGCCAGTAGTGCTACAGGGAGCAATCAGCCCCAGCATTTT.